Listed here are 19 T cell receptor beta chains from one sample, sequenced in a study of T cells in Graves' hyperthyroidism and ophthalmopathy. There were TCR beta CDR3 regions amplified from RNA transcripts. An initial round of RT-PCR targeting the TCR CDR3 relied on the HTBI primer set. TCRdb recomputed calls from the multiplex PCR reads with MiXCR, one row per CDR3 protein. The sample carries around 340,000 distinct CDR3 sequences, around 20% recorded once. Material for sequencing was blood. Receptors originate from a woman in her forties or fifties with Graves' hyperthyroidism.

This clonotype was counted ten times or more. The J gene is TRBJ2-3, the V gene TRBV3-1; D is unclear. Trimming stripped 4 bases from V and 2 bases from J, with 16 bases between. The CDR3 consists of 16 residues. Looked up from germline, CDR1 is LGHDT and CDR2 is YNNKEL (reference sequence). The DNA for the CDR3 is TGTGCCAGCAGCCCTGAGAGTTCTACGGCCACAGATACGCAGTATTTT. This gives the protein CASSPESSTATDTQYF.

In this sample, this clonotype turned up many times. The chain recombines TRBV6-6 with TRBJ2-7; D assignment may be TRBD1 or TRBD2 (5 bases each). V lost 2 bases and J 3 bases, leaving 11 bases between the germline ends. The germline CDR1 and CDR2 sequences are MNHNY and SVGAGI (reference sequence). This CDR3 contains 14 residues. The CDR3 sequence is CASSYPGPNYEQYF. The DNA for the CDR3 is TGTGCCAGCAGTTACCCGGGACCGAACTACGAGCAGTACTTC.

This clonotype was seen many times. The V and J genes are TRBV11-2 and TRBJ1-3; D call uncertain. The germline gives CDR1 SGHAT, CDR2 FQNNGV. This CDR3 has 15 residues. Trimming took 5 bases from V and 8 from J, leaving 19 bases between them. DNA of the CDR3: TGTGCCAGCAGCCCCAAGGACCGCGTAGAGCACACCATATATTTT. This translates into CASSPKDRVEHTIYF.

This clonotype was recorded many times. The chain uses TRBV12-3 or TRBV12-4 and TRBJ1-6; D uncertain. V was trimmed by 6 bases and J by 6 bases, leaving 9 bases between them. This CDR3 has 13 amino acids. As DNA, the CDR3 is TGTGCCAGCAGAAACCCGAGTAATTCACCCCTCCACTTT. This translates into CASRNPSNSPLHF.

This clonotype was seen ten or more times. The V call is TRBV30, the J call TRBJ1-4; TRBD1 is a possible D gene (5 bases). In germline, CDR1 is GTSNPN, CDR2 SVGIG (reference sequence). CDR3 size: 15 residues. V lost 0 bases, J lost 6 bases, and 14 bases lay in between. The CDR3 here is CAWSVLGTKDEKLFF. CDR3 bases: TGTGCCTGGAGTGTACTTGGGACTAAAGATGAAAAACTGTTTTTT.

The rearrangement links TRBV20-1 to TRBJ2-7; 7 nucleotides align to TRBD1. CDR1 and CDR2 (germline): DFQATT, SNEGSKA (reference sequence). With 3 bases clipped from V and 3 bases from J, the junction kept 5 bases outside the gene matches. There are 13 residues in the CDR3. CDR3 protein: CSARKDRFYEQYF. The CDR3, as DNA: TGCAGTGCTAGGAAGGACAGGTTCTACGAGCAGTACTTC.

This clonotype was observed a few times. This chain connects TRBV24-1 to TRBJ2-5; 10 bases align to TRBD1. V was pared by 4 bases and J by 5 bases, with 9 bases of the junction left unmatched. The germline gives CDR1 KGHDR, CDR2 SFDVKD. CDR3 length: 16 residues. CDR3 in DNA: TGTGCCACCAGTGAAGAGGGGACAGGGGCAAGGGAGACCCAGTACTTC. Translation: CATSEEGTGARETQYF.

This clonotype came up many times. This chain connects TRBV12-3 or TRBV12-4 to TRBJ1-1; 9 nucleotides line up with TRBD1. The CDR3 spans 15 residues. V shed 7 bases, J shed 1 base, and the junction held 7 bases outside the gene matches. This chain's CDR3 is CASTRTGATNTEAFF. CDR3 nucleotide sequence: TGTGCCAGCACTAGGACAGGGGCCACGAACACTGAAGCTTTCTTT.

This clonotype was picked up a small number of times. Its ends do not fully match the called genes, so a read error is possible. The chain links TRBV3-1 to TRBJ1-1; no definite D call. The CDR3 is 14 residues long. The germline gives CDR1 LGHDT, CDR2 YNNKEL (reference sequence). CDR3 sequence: CASSQRAQNTGAFF. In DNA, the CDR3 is TGTGCCAGCAGCCAAAGGGCGCAGAACACTGGAGCTTTCTTT.

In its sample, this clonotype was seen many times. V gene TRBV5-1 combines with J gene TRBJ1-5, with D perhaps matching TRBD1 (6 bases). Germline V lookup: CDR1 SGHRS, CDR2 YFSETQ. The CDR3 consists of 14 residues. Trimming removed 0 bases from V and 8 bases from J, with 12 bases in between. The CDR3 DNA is TGCGCCAGCAGCTTGGACGGCACAGGGAAGCCCCAGCATTTT. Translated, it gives CASSLDGTGKPQHF.

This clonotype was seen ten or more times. Written as DNA, the CDR3 is TGTGCCAGCAGTGGGCTAGCGGGAGGCACCGGGGAGCTGTTTTTT. Translated: CASSGLAGGTGELFF. V usage is TRBV6-1 and J usage is TRBJ2-2; 11 bases are shared with TRBD2. The CDR3 runs 15 residues. Germline loops: CDR1 MNHNS, CDR2 SASEGT. V dropped 4 bases and J dropped 4; count of bases not matched to a gene: 2.

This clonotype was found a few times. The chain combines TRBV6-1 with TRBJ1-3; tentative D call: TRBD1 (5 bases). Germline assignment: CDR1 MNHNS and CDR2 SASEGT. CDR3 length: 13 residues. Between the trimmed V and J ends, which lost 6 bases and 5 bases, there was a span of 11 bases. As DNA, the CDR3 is TGTGCCAGCAGATCGGGACCGAGAAACACCATATATTTT. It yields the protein CASRSGPRNTIYF.

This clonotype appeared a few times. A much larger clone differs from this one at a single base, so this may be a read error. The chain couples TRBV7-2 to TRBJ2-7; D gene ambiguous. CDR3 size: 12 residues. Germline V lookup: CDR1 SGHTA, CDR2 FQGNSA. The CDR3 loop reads CASSLSAYEQHF. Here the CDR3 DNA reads TGTGCCAGCAGCTTGTCAGCCTACGAGCAGCACTTC. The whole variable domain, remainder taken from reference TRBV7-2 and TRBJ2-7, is GAGVSQSPSNKVTEKGKDVELRCDPISGHTALYWYRQSLGQGLEFLIYFQGNSAPDKSGLPSDRFSAERTGGSVSTLTIQRTQQEDSAVYLCASSLSAYEQHFGPGTRLTVT.

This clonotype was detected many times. The CDR3 here is CATSDLEGSTEAFF. CDR3 DNA sequence: TGTGCCACCAGTGATTTAGAGGGGTCCACTGAAGCTTTCTTT. The chain has TRBV24-1 and TRBJ1-1, with D maybe TRBD1 (5 bases). CDR1 and CDR2 (germline): KGHDR, SFDVKD. V lost 1 base and J 4 bases, leaving 9 bases between the germline ends. CDR3 length equals 14 residues.

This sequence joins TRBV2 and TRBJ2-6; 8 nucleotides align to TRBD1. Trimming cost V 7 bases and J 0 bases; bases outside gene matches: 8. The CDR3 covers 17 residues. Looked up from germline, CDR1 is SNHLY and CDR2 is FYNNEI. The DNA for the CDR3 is TGTGCCAGCATGTCCTCGACAGGGGCCTCTGGGGCCAACGTCCTGACTTTC. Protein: CASMSSTGASGANVLTF.

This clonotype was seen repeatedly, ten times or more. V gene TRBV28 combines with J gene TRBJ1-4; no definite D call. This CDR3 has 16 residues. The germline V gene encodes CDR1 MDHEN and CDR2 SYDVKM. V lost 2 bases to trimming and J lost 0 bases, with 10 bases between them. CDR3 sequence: CASSLENPATNEKLFF. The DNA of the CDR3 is TGTGCCAGCAGTTTAGAAAATCCTGCAACTAATGAAAAACTGTTTTTT.

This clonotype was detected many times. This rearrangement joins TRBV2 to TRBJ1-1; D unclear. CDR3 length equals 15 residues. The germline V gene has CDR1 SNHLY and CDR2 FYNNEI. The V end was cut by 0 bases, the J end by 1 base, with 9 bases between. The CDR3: CASSEARQANTEAFF. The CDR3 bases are TGTGCCAGCAGTGAAGCGCGGCAGGCGAACACTGAAGCTTTCTTT.

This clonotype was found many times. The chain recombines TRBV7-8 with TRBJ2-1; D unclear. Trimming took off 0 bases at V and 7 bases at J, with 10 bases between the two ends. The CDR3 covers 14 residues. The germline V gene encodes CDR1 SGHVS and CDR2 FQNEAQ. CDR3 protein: CASSLARLRNEQFF. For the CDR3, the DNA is TGTGCCAGCAGCTTAGCGAGGTTGCGGAATGAGCAGTTCTTC.

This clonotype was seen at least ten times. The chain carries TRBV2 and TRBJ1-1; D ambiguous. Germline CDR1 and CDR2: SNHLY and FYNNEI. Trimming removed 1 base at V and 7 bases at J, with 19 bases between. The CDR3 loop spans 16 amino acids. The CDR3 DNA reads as TGTGCCAGCAGTGAAGGATTGGGGAGGAGTAGGTTTGAAGCTTTCTTT. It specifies CASSEGLGRSRFEAFF.